This entry lists 15 T cell receptor beta chains sequenced from one sample in a study of blood T cell repertoires in COVID-19. Produced via immunoSEQ multiplex PCR; TCRdb's table is partial and in-frame only. The data show 330,000 or so clones, approximately 89% seen once. The source material was PBMCs or T cells enriched from blood (not recorded which). The origin of the receptors is a man aged 40-55 years in a cohort exposed to, infected with or recovered from COVID-19 (not recorded which).

The rearrangement links TRBV7-9 to TRBJ2-3; 7 positions agree with TRBD2. CDR3 length: 17 residues. V shed 2 bases, J shed 0 bases, and the junction held 8 bases outside the gene matches. CDR1 and CDR2 (germline): SEHNR, FQNEAQ (reference sequence). The CDR3: CASSLSSSGASTDTQYF. CDR3 nucleotides: TGTGCCAGCAGCTTAAGTTCTAGCGGAGCTAGCACAGATACGCAGTATTTT.

The gene calls are TRBV5-4 and TRBJ1-2, with 8 positions matching TRBD1. This CDR3 is built from 16 residues. V lost 4 bases to trimming and J lost 4 bases; unmatched junction nucleotides: 12. The V gene's germline CDR1 is SGHNT and CDR2 YYREEE (reference sequence). CDR3 in DNA: TGTGCCAGCAGCCCCGAAGGGACAGGCGGGACCTATGGCTACACCTTC. This codes for CASSPEGTGGTYGYTF.

This clone was detected only once. The chain has TRBV7-3 and TRBJ2-2; perhaps TRBD2 as D (7 bases). Germline V gene sequence: CDR1 SGHTA, CDR2 FQGTGA. The CDR3 sequence is 14 residues long. Trimming shortened V by 4 bases and J by 6 bases, and 12 bases separated the two germline ends. CDR3 sequence reads: CASSSGGQSGELFF. CDR3 sequence (DNA): TGTGCCAGCAGCTCGGGGGGCCAGTCCGGGGAGCTGTTTTTT.

The rearrangement uses TRBV7-9 and TRBJ2-7, with D possibly being TRBD1 (5 bases). This CDR3 contains 14 residues. Germline V gene data show CDR1 as SEHNR and CDR2 as FQNEAQ (reference sequence). Between the trimmed V and J ends, which lost 0 bases and 2 bases, there was a span of 8 bases. The chain's CDR3 is CASSLAETAYEQYF. The CDR3, as DNA: TGTGCCAGCAGCTTAGCGGAGACAGCCTACGAGCAGTACTTC.

The J gene is TRBJ1-1, the V gene TRBV7-9, with D unclear. The germline V and J ends were trimmed by 1 base and 1 base, with 16 bases remaining between them. This CDR3 has 17 amino acids. Germline lookup yields CDR1 SEHNR and CDR2 FQNEAQ (reference sequence). As DNA, the CDR3 is TGTGCCAGCAGCTTAGGTCGGGTCCGTTTCCCGAACACTGAAGCTTTCTTT. Protein product: CASSLGRVRFPNTEAFF.

The V gene is TRBV7-2, the J gene TRBJ2-5; 10 bases map to TRBD2. Per germline, CDR1 SGHTA and CDR2 FQGNSA. Trimming cost V 5 bases and J 5 bases; bases outside gene matches: 2. The CDR3 spans 13 residues. The CDR3 reads CASSATSGETQYF. DNA for the CDR3: TGTGCCAGCAGCGCGACTAGCGGGGAGACCCAGTACTTC.

The chain joins TRBV19 to TRBJ2-7, with 10 bases matching TRBD2. Trimming removed 3 bases from V and 5 bases from J; junction bases left unmatched: 10. CDR3 size: 16 residues. Germline V gene lookup returns CDR1 LNHDA and CDR2 SQIVND (reference sequence). CDR3 nucleotides: TGTGCCAGTAGTATTCGAGGTCTAGCGGGAGACCACGAGCAGTACTTC. Amino acid sequence: CASSIRGLAGDHEQYF.

The V and J genes are TRBV5-1 and TRBJ1-3, with TRBD1 as a possible D gene (6 bases). This CDR3 spans 16 amino acids. Trimming cost V 0 bases and J 0 bases, with 10 bases left between them. Germline lookup yields CDR1 SGHRS and CDR2 YFSETQ. CDR3 sequence (DNA): TGCGCCAGCAGCTTGGATGACAGGAACTCTGGAAACACCATATATTTT. This encodes CASSLDDRNSGNTIYF.

The gene calls are TRBV6-5 and TRBJ1-1; D gene uncertain. This CDR3 spans 15 amino acids. Trimming cost V 0 bases and J 1 base, with 9 bases left between them. CDR1 and CDR2 (germline): MNHEY, SVGAGI. CDR3 sequence reads: CASSYSYSGNTEAFF. The CDR3 DNA sequence: TGTGCCAGCAGTTACTCGTACTCAGGGAACACTGAAGCTTTCTTT.

This clone was recorded once. The chain is built from TRBV3-1 (or the pseudogene TRBV3-2) and TRBJ1-4; TRBD1 agrees at 7 bases. The CDR3 sequence is 13 residues long. The germline V gene encodes CDR1 LGHDT and CDR2 YNNKEL (reference sequence). V lost 4 bases to trimming and J lost 7 bases; unmatched junction nucleotides: 3. CDR3 sequence: CASSRNRGEKLFF. The CDR3, as DNA: TGTGCCAGCAGCCGAAACAGGGGTGAAAAACTGTTTTTT.

The gene calls are TRBV19 and TRBJ1-1; maybe TRBD1 (6 bases). V was cut by 1 base and J by 4 bases, with 13 bases left in between. The germline gives CDR1 LNHDA, CDR2 SQIVND (reference sequence). The CDR3 is 15 residues long. The CDR3 DNA sequence: TGTGCCAGTAGTATAGTCACAGGGTTTAGCACTGAAGCTTTCTTT. This gives the protein CASSIVTGFSTEAFF.

This clone turned up a few times. V gene TRBV27 combines with J gene TRBJ2-1; 13 bases agree with TRBD2. CDR3 length equals 16 residues. Germline assignment: CDR1 MNHEY and CDR2 SMNVEV (reference sequence). V was pared by 2 bases and J by 8 bases, with 6 bases of the junction left unmatched. DNA for the CDR3: TGTGCCAGCAGTTTACAACTAGCGGGAGGGCTGGATGAGCAGTTCTTC. Translated, it gives CASSLQLAGGLDEQFF.

In this sample, this clone turned up once. The CDR3 DNA sequence: TGTGCCAGCAGCTTAGGGACAGGGTCGAATCAGCCCCAGCATTTT. Protein product: CASSLGTGSNQPQHF. The gene calls are TRBV7-3 and TRBJ1-5; TRBD1 matches at 9 bases. This CDR3 has 15 amino acids. J was trimmed by 4 bases and V by 2 bases; bases with no gene match: 3. Looked up from germline, CDR1 is SGHTA and CDR2 is FQGTGA.

The gene calls are TRBV9 and TRBJ2-3; D is perhaps TRBD1 (5 bases). The length of the CDR3 is 16 residues. Trimming pared 3 bases from V and 2 bases from J, leaving 16 bases between. Germline V gives CDR1 SGDLS, CDR2 YYNGEE. CDR3 residues: CASSAIQGIYTDTQYF. CDR3 sequence (DNA): TGTGCCAGCAGCGCCATCCAGGGAATCTACACAGATACGCAGTATTTT.

This chain links TRBV2 with TRBJ1-1, with D uncertain. CDR1 is SNHLY, CDR2 FYNNEI, per germline. The CDR3 is made up of 15 amino acids. Deletions cut 6 bases from V and 1 base from J, with 15 bases between. The CDR3 here is CASRPTTSPNTEAFF. CDR3 nucleotides: TGTGCCAGCAGGCCTACCACTTCACCGAACACTGAAGCTTTCTTT.